The 21 T cell receptor beta chains below were found in one sample sequenced in a study of T-cell reconstitution after alpha-beta-depleted transplantation in children. A library of TCRbeta sequences, prepared with unique molecular identifiers, was generated. MiXCR, applied by TCRdb to the PCR reads, yields one record per CDR3 protein. The table lists some 460,000 distinct CDR3 sequences, roughly 16% of them singletons, with just under 30% in the top ten. Sequencing was performed on PBMCs, mostly from graft donor cells, taken 360 days after TCRalphabeta/CD19-depleted stem cell transplant. The receptors here all came from a boy in the first two years of life who had a stem cell transplant for Wiskott-Aldrich syndrome, so the T cells may come from the graft donor.

The chain employs TRBV18 and TRBJ2-7; D is uncertain. The germline V and J ends were trimmed by 3 bases and 4 bases, with 7 bases remaining between them. Germline CDR1 and CDR2: KGHSH and LQKENI. This CDR3 has 12 residues. CDR3 region: CASSPSLYEQYF. The CDR3 region has the DNA TGTGCCAGCTCACCCTCCTTGTACGAGCAGTACTTC.

This clonotype has a handful of counts. The CDR3 DNA reads as TGTGCCATCAGTGAGCCCAACTACAATGAGCAGTTCTTC. It encodes CAISEPNYNEQFF. The chain recombines TRBV10-3 with TRBJ2-1; D gene unclear. V dropped 2 bases and J dropped 3 bases, with 5 bases sitting between them. This CDR3 is built from 13 residues. Germline CDR1 and CDR2: ENHRY and SYGVKD.

In this sample, this clonotype turned up a few times. V is TRBV5-1 and J is TRBJ1-1, with D perhaps matching TRBD1 (6 bases). This CDR3 spans 13 amino acids. The germline V and J ends were trimmed by 0 bases and 6 bases, with 9 bases remaining between them. In germline, CDR1 is SGHRS, CDR2 YFSETQ. The CDR3 reads CASSLDRVAEAFF. The DNA of the CDR3 is TGCGCCAGCAGCTTGGACAGGGTGGCTGAAGCTTTCTTT. Full variable domain (rest looked up from reference TRBV5-1 and TRBJ1-1): KAGVTQTPRYLIKTRGQQVTLSCSPISGHRSVSWYQQTPGQGLQFLFEYFSETQRNKGNFPGRFSGRQFSNSRSEMNVSTLELGDSALYLCASSLDRVAEAFFGQGTRLTVV.

This clonotype was counted between two and nine times. The V and J genes are TRBV10-3 and TRBJ2-1, with no clear D. Germline lookup yields CDR1 ENHRY and CDR2 SYGVKD. The V gene lost 8 bases and the J gene lost 5 bases, with 13 bases spanning the gap. The CDR3 is made up of 13 amino acids. The CDR3 DNA follows: TGTGCCATCGGGTCCACAGTAAACAATGAGCAGTTCTTC. Translating it yields CAIGSTVNNEQFF.

This clonotype was seen just once. The V and J genes are TRBV5-1 and TRBJ2-7, with TRBD2 matching 8 bases. Germline trimming cut 0 bases from V and 3 bases from J; bases unmatched to any gene: 8. CDR1 is SGHRS, CDR2 YFSETQ, per germline. The CDR3 has 16 residues. CDR3 sequence reads: CASSLDSGLAGYEQYF. CDR3 nucleotide sequence: TGCGCCAGCAGCTTGGATAGTGGGCTAGCGGGCTACGAGCAGTACTTC.

The V gene is TRBV19, the J gene TRBJ2-7; possible D gene TRBD2, 5 bases. In germline, CDR1 is LNHDA, CDR2 SQIVND (reference sequence). The CDR3 length is 13 residues. V was cut by 3 bases and J by 7 bases, with 13 bases left in between. The CDR3 coding sequence is TGTGCCAGTAGTATCAAGACAAGAGGGGAGCAGTACTTC. Amino acid sequence: CASSIKTRGEQYF.

This clonotype was observed a single time. V and J are TRBV10-3 and TRBJ2-1, with 9 bases identical to TRBD2. Germline CDR1 and CDR2: ENHRY and SYGVKD. This CDR3 is built from 17 residues. V dropped 10 bases and J dropped 9; count of bases not matched to a gene: 22. The CDR3 bases are TGTGCCACTTCTGCCTTTTCTAGGGTAGCGGGAGCCGGTGAGCAGTTCTTC. Its translation: CATSAFSRVAGAGEQFF.

This clonotype has only a few counts. V and J are TRBV5-1 and TRBJ1-1; 7 nucleotides match TRBD1. Per the germline V gene, CDR1 is SGHRS and CDR2 is YFSETQ. J was trimmed by 10 bases and V by 6 bases; bases with no gene match: 6. The CDR3 spans 11 residues. The CDR3 DNA follows: TGCGCCAGCAAGGAGGGGGCAGTAGCTTTCTTT. This gives the protein CASKEGAVAFF.

The chain couples TRBV7-8 to TRBJ2-3, with a possible D match to TRBD2 (5 bases). Germline V lookup: CDR1 SGHVS, CDR2 FQNEAQ. The CDR3 is 16 residues long. Between the trimmed V and J ends, which lost 3 bases and 0 bases, there was a span of 13 bases. CDR3 DNA sequence: TGTGCCAGCAGCTTTCGATGGCGGACTAGCACAGATACGCAGTATTTT. Translated, it gives CASSFRWRTSTDTQYF. Looking up the rest from reference TRBV7-8 and TRBJ2-3 gives the full variable domain: GAGVSQSPRYKVAKRGQDVALRCDPISGHVSLFWYQQALGQGPEFLTYFQNEAQLDKSGLPSDRFFAERPEGSVSTLKIQRTQQEDSAVYLCASSFRWRTSTDTQYFGPGTRLTVL.

This clonotype was detected many times. The chain couples TRBV9 to TRBJ2-7; D remains unclear. V lost 2 bases, J lost 3 bases, and 12 bases lay in between. There are 14 residues in the CDR3. The germline V gene has CDR1 SGDLS and CDR2 YYNGEE. The CDR3 loop is CASSVTPELYEQYF. The CDR3 DNA reads as TGTGCCAGCAGCGTTACCCCGGAACTCTACGAGCAGTACTTC.

This clonotype was seen only a few times. The gene calls are TRBV7-2 and TRBJ1-6; D remains unclear. Germline values: CDR1 SGHTA, CDR2 FQGNSA. V was shortened by 5 bases and J by 1 base, with 12 bases between the two germline ends. The CDR3 spans 16 residues. The CDR3 reads CASSPSFGSYNSPLHF. The CDR3 region has the DNA TGTGCCAGCAGCCCGTCATTTGGGTCCTATAATTCACCCCTCCACTTT. The variable domain in full, completed from reference TRBV7-2 and TRBJ1-6, reads GAGVSQSPSNKVTEKGKDVELRCDPISGHTALYWYRQSLGQGLEFLIYFQGNSAPDKSGLPSDRFSAERTGGSVSTLTIQRTQQEDSAVYLCASSPSFGSYNSPLHFGNGTRLTVT.

This clonotype was counted a few times. The CDR3 spells CASSLDGRHQETQYF. Here the CDR3 DNA reads TGTGCCAGCAGCTTAGACGGGAGGCACCAAGAGACCCAGTACTTC. The chain carries TRBV7-9 and TRBJ2-5; TRBD2 matches at 7 bases. The CDR3 sequence is 15 residues long. Germline V gene data show CDR1 as SEHNR and CDR2 as FQNEAQ (reference sequence). J gave up 0 bases and V 1 base, and 2 bases lay outside the gene matches.

The table lists this clonotype with a few counts. The chain couples TRBV2 to TRBJ1-5; possible D gene TRBD1, 6 bases. Trimming pared 6 bases from V and 0 bases from J, leaving 9 bases between. CDR1 and CDR2 from the germline V gene are SNHLY and FYNNEI. The CDR3 has 14 amino acids. The DNA for the CDR3 is TGTGCCAGCAGAGACAGGTTTAGCAATCAGCCCCAGCATTTT. This sequence encodes CASRDRFSNQPQHF.

This clonotype was recorded a few times. The V gene is TRBV7-9, the J gene TRBJ1-1, with D possibly being TRBD1 (5 bases). Deletions cut 3 bases from V and 1 base from J, with 9 bases between. This CDR3 is built from 14 residues. Germline-derived CDR1 and CDR2 are SEHNR and FQNEAQ (reference sequence). The CDR3 sequence is CASSFAGENTEAFF. CDR3 nucleotide sequence: TGTGCCAGCAGCTTCGCGGGGGAGAACACTGAAGCTTTCTTT.

The chain uses TRBV4-1 and TRBJ2-5; D call uncertain. Germline V gene lookup returns CDR1 MGHRA and CDR2 YSYEKL. The ends were cut back, 1 base at V and 0 bases at J, with 12 bases in the middle. CDR3 length equals 16 residues. The CDR3 sequence: CASSQVLVTYQETQYF. Here the CDR3 DNA reads TGCGCCAGCAGCCAAGTATTGGTAACGTACCAAGAGACCCAGTACTTC.

The rearrangement uses TRBV6-1 and TRBJ1-3; D is uncertain. V lost 7 bases and J lost 4, with 14 bases in between. The CDR3 is 14 amino acids. Per the germline V gene, CDR1 is MNHNS and CDR2 is SASEGT. CDR3 amino acids: CASIEDSTGNTIYF. The CDR3 region has the DNA TGTGCCAGCATAGAGGACTCCACGGGAAACACCATATATTTT.

There are many counts of this clonotype. The chain couples TRBV20-1 to TRBJ2-1; D not certain. Trimming removed 3 bases from V and 6 bases from J, with 15 bases in between. Germline V gene data show CDR1 as DFQATT and CDR2 as SNEGSKA (reference sequence). The CDR3 length is 14 residues. The CDR3 spells CSARFARNGNEQFF. The CDR3 DNA reads as TGCAGTGCTAGGTTCGCCCGGAACGGCAATGAGCAGTTCTTC.

V is TRBV24-1 and J is TRBJ2-1; 10 bases align to TRBD2. Germline CDR1 KGHDR, CDR2 SFDVKD. The CDR3 is 16 amino acids. J lost 0 bases, V lost 3 bases, and 1 base had no gene match. CDR3 protein: CATSDSGRVSYNEQFF. CDR3 nucleotides: TGTGCCACCAGTGATAGCGGGAGGGTCTCCTACAATGAGCAGTTCTTC.

This clonotype showed up just a few times. The chain joins TRBV7-9 to TRBJ2-1, with 7 bases lining up with TRBD2. J lost 5 bases, V lost 5 bases, and 6 bases had no gene match. The CDR3 loop spans 14 amino acids. The germline V gene has CDR1 SEHNR and CDR2 FQNEAQ (reference sequence). This CDR3 is CASSSRLAHNEQFF. The DNA of the CDR3 is TGTGCCAGCAGCAGCAGACTAGCTCACAATGAGCAGTTCTTC.

This chain connects TRBV7-9 to TRBJ1-1, with D hard to call. Germline V gene lookup returns CDR1 SEHNR and CDR2 FQNEAQ (reference sequence). V was pared by 5 bases and J by 10 bases, with 11 bases between. This CDR3 has 11 amino acids. In DNA form, the CDR3 reads TGTGCCAGCAGCCCCGCAACCGGAGCTTTCTTT. Protein: CASSPATGAFF. The variable domain in full, completed from reference TRBV7-9 and TRBJ1-1, reads DTGVSQNPRHKITKRGQNVTFRCDPISEHNRLYWYRQTLGQGPEFLTYFQNEAQLEKSRLLSDRFSAERPKGSFSTLEIQRTEQGDSAMYLCASSPATGAFFGQGTRLTVV.

This clonotype was seen many times. The rearrangement uses TRBV12-3 or TRBV12-4 and TRBJ2-1, with D unclear. The ends were cut back, 6 bases at V and 9 bases at J, with 18 bases in the middle. The CDR3 has 14 residues. This chain's CDR3 is CASSPLHGLGEQFF. In DNA form, the CDR3 reads TGTGCCAGCAGCCCGCTCCACGGATTGGGTGAGCAGTTCTTC.